This entry concerns a single T cell receptor beta chain. The target antigen is unknown. The germline CDR1 and CDR2 sequences are SGHRS and YFSETQ. The CDR3 is 14 amino acids. With V trimmed by 4 bases and J by 3 bases, 4 bases remained unmatched. The sample belongs to a study of long-term antiretroviral therapy in people with HIV. Study findings and constraints: Pre-ART-expanded clones dominated the repertoire at all time points.

Assay version v3.0 of immunoSEQ was used, and it was run at survey level. Data came from immunoSEQ multiplex PCR; TCRdb stores just in-frame clones and leaves some out. The sample carries about 11,000 clones, around four fifths recorded once. The receptor was isolated from a man aged 25-45 years with HIV. The material was unsorted PBMCs, obtained at the start of antiretroviral therapy, before treatment. The chain joins TRBV5-1 to TRBJ1-2, with 9 bases that match TRBD1. The CDR3 sequence: CASSGDRDYYGYTF. For the CDR3, the DNA is TGCGCCAGCAGCGGGGACAGGGACTACTATGGCTACACCTTC.